The entry below describes one T cell receptor beta chain. Study processing details: By means of reference gene primer amplification, nucleated cell counts were estimated. The data were produced by immunoSEQ multiplex PCR, yet TCRdb's version contains in-frame clones alone and is incomplete. The V and J calls and clone size are taken from that table; D and trimming were inferred from the DNA. This table has 200,000 or so clones, 84% appearing once. The data were taken from a study of blood T cell repertoires in COVID-19. About the research overall: Samples taken during acute and convalescent COVID-19 were collected in the United States, Italy and Spain.

Germline CDR1 and CDR2: ENHRY and SYGVKD. The CDR3 consists of 16 residues. With V trimmed by 2 bases and J by 2 bases, 4 bases remained unmatched. The sequenced sample was peripheral blood. The rearrangement links TRBV10-3 to TRBJ1-3; 9 bases map to TRBD1. This TCR came from a woman aged 60-75 years with acute or convalescent COVID-19. CDR3 bases: TGTGCCATCAGTGAGAAACAGGGGGCGGCTGGAAACACCATATATTTT. It specifies CAISEKQGAAGNTIYF.